This T cell receptor beta chain derives from a study of a mutant IDH1 vaccine in newly diagnosed glioma. Study as a whole: There were eight vaccinations for patients, given in weeks 1, 3, 5, 7, 11, 15, 19 and 23.

Time point specified: week 11, during vaccination. One vaccine dose held 300 ug of mutant IDH1 20-mer peptide and came with topical imiquimod. New WHO grade 3 or 4 astrocytomas that were IDH1-mutant and ATRX-lost occurred in the donors. The assay was immunoSEQ multiplex PCR, and TCRdb's table has in-frame clones only and misses some. The sample carries about 31,000 clones, around 78% recorded once. Points on this clone: The antigen is not known.

The CDR3 extends over 15 amino acids. With 2 bases clipped from V and 5 bases from J, the junction kept 6 bases outside the gene matches. CDR1 and CDR2 (germline): LGHNA, YNFKEQ. The sequences come from PBMCs, collected from a glioma patient whose treatment included an IDH1 peptide vaccine. The genes are TRBV4-2 and TRBJ2-7, with 10 bases that match TRBD1. The sequence came from a man aged 25 to 45 with glioma. In DNA form, the CDR3 reads TGTGCCAGCAGCCAAATGGGGGACAGGGGTCACGAGCAGTACTTC. Amino acid sequence: CASSQMGDRGHEQYF.